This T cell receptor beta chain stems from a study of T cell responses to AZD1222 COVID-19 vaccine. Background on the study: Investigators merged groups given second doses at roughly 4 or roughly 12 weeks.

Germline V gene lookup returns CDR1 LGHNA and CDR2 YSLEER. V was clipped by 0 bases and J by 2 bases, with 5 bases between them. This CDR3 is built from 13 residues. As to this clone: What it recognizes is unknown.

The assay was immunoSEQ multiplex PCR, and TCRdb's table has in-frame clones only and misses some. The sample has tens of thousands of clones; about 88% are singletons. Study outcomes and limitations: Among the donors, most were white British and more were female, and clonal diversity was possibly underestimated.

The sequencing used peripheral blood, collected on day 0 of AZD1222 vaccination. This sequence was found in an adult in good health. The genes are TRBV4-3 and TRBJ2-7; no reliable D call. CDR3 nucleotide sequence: TGCGCCAGCAGCCAAGATAACGCCTACGAGCAGTACTTC. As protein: CASSQDNAYEQYF.